This TCR beta chain comes out of a study of T-cell memory formation after mild COVID-19. Study results and caveats: Researchers found some responding clones in pre-infection memory, a sign that cross-reactive memory joined. Day 15 to 85 contracting clones showed balanced CD4/CD8; later expanders leaned CD4+.

This clonotype came up a few times. Antigen specificity is unknown. TCRdb ran MiXCR on the 5' RACE reads and lists one entry per CDR3 protein. The table records about 430,000 distinct CDR3 sequences, about 24% of them present only once. Germline loops: CDR1 SGHTA, CDR2 FQGNSA. V was clipped by 5 bases and J by 0 bases; unmatched bases: 9. The CDR3 is 17 residues long. The sample comprised PBMCs or a T cell subset sorted from them (not recorded which). The chain combines TRBV7-2 with TRBJ1-1; TRBD1 agrees at 10 bases. The receptor was isolated from an adult woman who had mild COVID-19 (a few samples of this study predate the infection). Cell type and time point are not known. DNA for the CDR3: TGTGCCAGCAGCCCATGGACAGGGGGGGTCATGAACACTGAAGCTTTCTTT. Translated, it gives CASSPWTGGVMNTEAFF.